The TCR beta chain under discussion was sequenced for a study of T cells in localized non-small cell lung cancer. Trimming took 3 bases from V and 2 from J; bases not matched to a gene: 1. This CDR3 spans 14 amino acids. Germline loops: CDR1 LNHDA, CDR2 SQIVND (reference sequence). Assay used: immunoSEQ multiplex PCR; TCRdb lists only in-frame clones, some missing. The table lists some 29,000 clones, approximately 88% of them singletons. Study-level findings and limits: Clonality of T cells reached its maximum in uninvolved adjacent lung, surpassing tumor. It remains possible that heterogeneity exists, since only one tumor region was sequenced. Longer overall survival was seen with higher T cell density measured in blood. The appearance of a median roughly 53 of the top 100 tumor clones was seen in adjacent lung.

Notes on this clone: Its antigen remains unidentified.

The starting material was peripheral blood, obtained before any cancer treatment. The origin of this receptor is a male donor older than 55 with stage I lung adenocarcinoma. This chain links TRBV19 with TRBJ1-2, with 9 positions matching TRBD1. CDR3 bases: TGTGCCAGTAGTATTGACAGGGGGAACTATGGCTACACCTTC. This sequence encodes CASSIDRGNYGYTF.